This record looks at one T cell receptor beta chain sequence and its context. The sample comes from a study of blood T cell repertoires in COVID-19. From germline, CDR1 is SGHTS and CDR2 YDEGEE. The CDR3 sequence is 17 residues long. Trimming removed 1 base at V and 6 bases at J, with 20 bases between. TCRdb keeps only in-frame clones here, not all; method: immunoSEQ multiplex PCR. The sample consists of some 400,000 clones, roughly nine tenths of them appearing once. In the 2 weeks before study entry, exposed participants met a COVID-19 case, which was PCR-confirmed or clinician-diagnosed. This rearrangement joins TRBV5-8 to TRBJ1-5; a possible D gene is TRBD1 (5 bases). The receptor comes from a woman in her 40s who had been exposed to COVID-19. The material sequenced was PBMCs or T cells enriched from blood (not recorded which). The CDR3 DNA reads TGTGCCAGCAGCTTGATTGTCGGCCAGGGAGGACGTCAGCCCCAGCATTTT. Its protein product is CASSLIVGQGGRQPQHF.